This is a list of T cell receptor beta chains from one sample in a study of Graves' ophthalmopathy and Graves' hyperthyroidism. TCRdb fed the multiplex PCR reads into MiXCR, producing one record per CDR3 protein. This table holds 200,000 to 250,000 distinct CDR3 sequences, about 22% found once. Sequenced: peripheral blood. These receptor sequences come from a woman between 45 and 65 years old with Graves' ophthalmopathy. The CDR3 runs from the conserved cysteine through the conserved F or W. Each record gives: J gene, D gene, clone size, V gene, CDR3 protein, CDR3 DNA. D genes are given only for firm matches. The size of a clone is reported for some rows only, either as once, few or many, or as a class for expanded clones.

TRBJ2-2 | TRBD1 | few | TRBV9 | CASSLRDSYTGELFF | TGTGCCAGCAGCCTCCGGGACAGCTACACCGGGGAGCTGTTTTTT
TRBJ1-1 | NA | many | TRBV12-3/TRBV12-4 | CASSPRENTEAFF | TGTGCCAGCAGTCCAAGGGAGAACACTGAAGCTTTCTTT
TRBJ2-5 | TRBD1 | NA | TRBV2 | CASSSGTGVGTQYF | TGTGCCAGCAGTTCCGGGACAGGGGTGGGGACCCAGTACTTC
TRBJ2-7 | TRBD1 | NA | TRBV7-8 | CASSFGTAYEQYF | TGTGCCAGCAGCTTCGGGACAGCTTACGAGCAGTACTTC
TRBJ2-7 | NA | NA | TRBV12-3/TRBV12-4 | CASSLWQLAEQYF | TGTGCCAGCAGTTTATGGCAGTTGGCCGAGCAGTACTTC
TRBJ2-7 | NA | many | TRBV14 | CASSQRSDEQYF | TGTGCCAGCAGTCAGAGATCCGACGAGCAGTACTTC
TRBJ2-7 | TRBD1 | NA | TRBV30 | CAWSTAKDRGPRMGEQYF | TGTGCCTGGAGTACCGCTAAGGACAGGGGGCCTCGTATGGGCGAGCAGTACTTC
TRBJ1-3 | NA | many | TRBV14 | CASSRGRPFSGNTIYF | TGTGCCAGCAGCCGGGGCAGGCCGTTCTCTGGAAACACCATATATTTT
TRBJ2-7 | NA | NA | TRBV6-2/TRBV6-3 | CAGTPGGAGSEGYEQYF | TGTGCCGGCACCCCCGGAGGGGCGGGCTCGGAAGGCTACGAGCAGTACTTC
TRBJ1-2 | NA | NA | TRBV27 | CATTGPYGYTF | TGTGCCACCACCGGGCCATATGGCTACACCTTC
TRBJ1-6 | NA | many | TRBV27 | CASSPGGDSSPLHF | TGTGCCAGCAGTCCCGGGGGGGACTCTTCACCCCTCCACTTT
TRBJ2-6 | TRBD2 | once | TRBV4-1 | CASSQGYSGGLSGANVLTF | TGCGCCAGCAGCCAGGGATATTCGGGGGGACTCTCTGGGGCCAACGTCCTGACTTTC
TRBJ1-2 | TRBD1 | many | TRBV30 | CAWSVLGTGSVYTF | TGTGCCTGGAGTGTACTGGGGACAGGGTCGGTCTACACCTTC
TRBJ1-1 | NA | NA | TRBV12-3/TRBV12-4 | CASSKSVEAFF | TGTGCCAGCAGTAAATCAGTTGAAGCTTTCTTT
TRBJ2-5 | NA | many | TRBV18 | CASSPGAYQETQYF | TGTGCCAGCTCACCCGGAGCGTACCAAGAGACCCAGTACTTC
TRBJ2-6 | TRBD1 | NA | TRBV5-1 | CASSSGTGVTSGANVLNF | TGCGCCAGCAGCTCTGGGACAGGGGTGACTTCTGGGGCCAACGTCCTGAATTTC
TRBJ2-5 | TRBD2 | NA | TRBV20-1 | CSARSGLAGEETQYF | TGCAGTGCTAGAAGCGGGCTAGCGGGTGAGGAGACCCAGTACTTC
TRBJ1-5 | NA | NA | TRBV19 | CASSFGGPRFHSYQPQHF | TGTGCCAGTAGTTTTGGCGGGCCGAGGTTCCACTCTTATCAGCCCCAGCATTTT
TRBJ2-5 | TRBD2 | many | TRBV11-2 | CASSRSGGQETQYF | TGTGCCAGCAGCAGGAGCGGGGGTCAAGAGACCCAGTACTTC
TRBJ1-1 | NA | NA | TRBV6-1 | CASAPRPGEGEAFF | TGTGCCAGCGCCCCCCGGCCGGGAGAGGGTGAAGCTTTCTTT
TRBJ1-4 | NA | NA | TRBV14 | CASSQSYAGLNEKLFF | TGTGCCAGCAGCCAATCCTACGCGGGACTTAATGAAAAACTGTTTTTT
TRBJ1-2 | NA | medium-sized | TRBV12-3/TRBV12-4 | CASSEGPIKISYGYTF | TGTGCCAGCTCTGAGGGTCCCATAAAAATTAGCTATGGCTACACCTTC
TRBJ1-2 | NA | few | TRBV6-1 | CASSEQEALGYIF | TGTGCCAGCAGTGAACAGGAAGCTCTTGGCTACATCTTC
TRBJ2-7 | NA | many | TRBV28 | CASSLQNYEQYF | TGTGCCAGCAGTTTACAGAACTACGAGCAGTACTTC
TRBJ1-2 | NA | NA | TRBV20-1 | CSARLQDGNYGYTF | TGCAGTGCTAGGTTACAGGATGGGAACTATGGCTACACCTTC
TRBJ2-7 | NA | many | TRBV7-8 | CASSYLRATTYEQYF | TGTGCCAGCAGCTACCTCAGGGCTACGACCTACGAGCAGTACTTC
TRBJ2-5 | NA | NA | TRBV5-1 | CASSRKTGSGEETQYF | TGCGCCAGCAGCAGGAAGACAGGGTCGGGGGAAGAGACCCAGTACTTC
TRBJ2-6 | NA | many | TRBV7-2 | CASTNTGGANVLTF | TGTGCCAGCACCAACACTGGTGGGGCCAACGTCCTGACTTTC
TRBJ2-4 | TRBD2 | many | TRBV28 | CASSFYGGSKNIQYF | TGTGCCAGCAGTTTTTACGGGGGGAGCAAAAACATTCAGTACTTC
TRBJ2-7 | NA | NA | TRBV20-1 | CSAVTTGRLAYEQYF | TGCAGTGCCGTGACCACGGGACGATTGGCCTACGAGCAGTACTTC
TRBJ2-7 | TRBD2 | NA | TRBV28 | CASSGLGGGSGEQYF | TGTGCCAGCAGTGGCCTAGGTGGCGGGAGTGGGGAGCAGTACTTC
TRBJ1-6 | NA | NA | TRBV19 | CASSTSRGNNSPLHF | TGTGCCAGTAGTACCAGCCGGGGTAATAATTCACCCCTCCACTTT
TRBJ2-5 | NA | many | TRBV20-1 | CSARVPVGLETQYF | TGCAGTGCTAGAGTCCCCGTTGGGTTAGAGACCCAGTACTTC
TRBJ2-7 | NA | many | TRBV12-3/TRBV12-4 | CASSPALRGYEQYF | TGTGCCAGCAGCCCAGCCCTTAGGGGCTACGAGCAGTACTTC
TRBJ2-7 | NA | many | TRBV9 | CASSEGAGGRYEQYF | TGTGCCAGCAGCGAGGGGGCGGGAGGTAGGTACGAGCAGTACTTC
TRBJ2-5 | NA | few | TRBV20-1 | CSGLDSQETQYF | TGCAGTGGGTTGGACTCCCAAGAGACCCAGTACTTC
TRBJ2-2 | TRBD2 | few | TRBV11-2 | CASSLERERETGELFF | TGTGCCAGCAGCTTAGAACGGGAGCGGGAGACCGGGGAGCTGTTTTTT
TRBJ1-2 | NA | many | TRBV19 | CASLKDRYYGYTF | TGTGCCAGTCTCAAGGACAGATACTATGGCTACACCTTC
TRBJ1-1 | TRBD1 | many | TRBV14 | CASSQEQGRGTEAFF | TGTGCCAGCAGCCAGGAACAGGGGAGAGGCACTGAAGCTTTCTTT
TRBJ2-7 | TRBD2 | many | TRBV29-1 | CSGELAGGEQYF | TGCAGCGGAGAACTAGCGGGAGGGGAGCAGTACTTC
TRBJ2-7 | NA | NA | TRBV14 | CASSLYVGEAYEQCF | TGTGCCAGCAGCCTGTACGTGGGGGAAGCCTACGAGCAGTGCTTC
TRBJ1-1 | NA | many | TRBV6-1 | CASSERPSRSLEAFF | TGTGCCAGCAGTGAAAGACCCAGCAGATCTCTTGAAGCTTTCTTT
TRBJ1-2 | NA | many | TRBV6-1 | CASSGQAYGYTF | TGTGCCAGCAGTGGACAGGCCTATGGCTACACCTTC
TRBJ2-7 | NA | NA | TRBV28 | CASSYPTGSSYEQYF | TGTGCCAGCAGTTATCCGACGGGAAGCTCCTACGAGCAGTACTTC
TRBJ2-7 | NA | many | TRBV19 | CASSTFGKGGYEQYF | TGTGCCAGTAGTACTTTCGGGAAGGGCGGCTACGAGCAGTACTTC
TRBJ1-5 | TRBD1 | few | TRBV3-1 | CASSLGTAYNQPQHF | TGTGCCAGCAGCCTAGGGACAGCCTACAATCAGCCCCAGCATTTT
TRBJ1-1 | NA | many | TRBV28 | CASSLYGGGLEAFF | TGTGCCAGCAGTTTATATGGTGGGGGTTTGGAAGCTTTCTTT
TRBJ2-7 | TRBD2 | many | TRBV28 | CASHSTGGNYEQYF | TGTGCCAGCCACAGCACGGGAGGGAACTACGAGCAGTACTTC
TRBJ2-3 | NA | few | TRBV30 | CAWSQMKADTQYF | TGTGCCTGGAGCCAGATGAAAGCAGATACGCAGTATTTT
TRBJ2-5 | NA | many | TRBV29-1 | CSVAQGQETQYF | TGCAGCGTAGCACAGGGCCAAGAGACCCAGTACTTC
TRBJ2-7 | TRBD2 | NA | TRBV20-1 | CSAQPGGEQYF | TGCAGTGCCCAACCGGGAGGCGAGCAGTACTTC
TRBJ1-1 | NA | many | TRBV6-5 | CASSYMTINTEAFF | TGTGCCAGCAGTTATATGACGATTAACACTGAAGCTTTCTTT
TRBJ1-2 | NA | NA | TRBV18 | CASSPEGVYGYTF | TGTGCCAGCTCACCCGAGGGCGTCTATGGCTACACCTTC
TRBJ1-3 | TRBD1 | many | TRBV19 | CASRQGGFGNTIYF | TGTGCCAGTCGACAGGGTGGGTTTGGAAACACCATATATTTT
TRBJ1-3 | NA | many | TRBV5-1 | CASSLGRDYSGNTIYF | TGCGCCAGCAGCTTGGGCAGGGATTACTCCGGAAACACCATATATTTT
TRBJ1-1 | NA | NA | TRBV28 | CASSLRGIPNTEAFF | TGTGCCAGCAGTTTAAGGGGAATACCGAACACTGAAGCTTTCTTT
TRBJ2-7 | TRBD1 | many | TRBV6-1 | CASSISTGESYEQYF | TGTGCCAGCAGTATCTCTACAGGGGAGTCCTACGAGCAGTACTTC
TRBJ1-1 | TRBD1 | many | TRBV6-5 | CASSFRRGTGSTEAFF | TGTGCCAGCAGTTTCCGGCGGGGGACAGGGAGCACTGAAGCTTTCTTT
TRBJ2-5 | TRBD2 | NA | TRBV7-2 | CASSIRLALTEETQYF | TGTGCCAGCAGCATTCGACTAGCATTGACCGAAGAGACCCAGTACTTC